Sequencing of this T cell receptor beta chain was carried out in a study of T cells in Graves' hyperthyroidism and ophthalmopathy. Study-level findings and limits: A median 6.5 months before onset, the model predicted ophthalmopathy. Researchers found most expanded thyroid clonotypes above 0.001 in blood as well.

In this sample, this clonotype turned up many times. Its antigen is currently unknown. RNA transcripts provided the source from which TCR beta CDR3 regions were amplified. The HTBI primer set drove a first-round RT-PCR of the TCR CDR3. TCRdb reprocessed the multiplex PCR reads with MiXCR, giving one entry per CDR3 protein. In the table there are 640,000 or so distinct CDR3 sequences, about 14% of which are singletons. The receptor's source is a woman between 40 and 55 years old with Graves' ophthalmopathy. Specimen: blood.

The CDR3 coding sequence is TGCGCCAGCAGCTTTACCGGGTTGAGCTCCTACGAGCAGTACTTC. As protein: CASSFTGLSSYEQYF. This chain connects TRBV5-1 to TRBJ2-7, with D hard to call. Germline-derived CDR1 and CDR2 are SGHRS and YFSETQ. V was trimmed by 2 bases and J by 0 bases, leaving 12 bases between them. The CDR3 runs 15 residues.